This TCR beta chain was profiled in a study of cytomegalovirus exposure and HLA in healthy donors. General study points: Listed as cytomegalovirus-associated were 150 to 200 TCR beta chains.

The CDR3 is 16 amino acids. V was pared by 0 bases and J by 2 bases, with 3 bases of the junction left unmatched. Germline values: CDR1 WSHSY, CDR2 SAAADI. Concerning this clone: Its antigen is undetermined.

It was with 60 Vbeta and 13 Jbeta primers that the PCR ran. The table came from immunoSEQ multiplex PCR; TCRdb's copy has only in-frame clones and leaves some out. The sample has more than 100,000 clones; over 65% are singletons. Sequencing input: PBMCs. The V gene is TRBV10-2, the J gene TRBJ2-1; 8 bases map to TRBD1. The sequence was collected from a man in his forties in good health and CMV-seronegative. The CDR3 reads CASSESAGGTYNEQFF. Here the CDR3 DNA reads TGCGCCAGCAGTGAGTCGGCAGGGGGCACCTACAATGAGCAGTTCTTC.